Detailed here is one T cell receptor beta chain. Antigen specificity is unknown. This entry comes from a study of T cell responses to AZD1222 COVID-19 vaccine. Study-level information: It was second doses at about 4 or about 12 weeks that were pooled.

Notes on the study in general: Clonal diversity was possibly underestimated; the donors were predominantly white British and more often female. Among vaccine-associated CD4 TCRs, coverage spanned spike, with dominance at 160-218 and 743-854. Baseline antibody screening turned up just a handful of seropositive AZD1222 recipients.

Germline CDR1 LGHDT, CDR2 YNNKEL (reference sequence). V shed 1 base, J shed 10 bases, and the junction held 15 bases outside the gene matches. The CDR3 has 17 residues. TCRdb's copy holds only in-frame clones and misses some; the assay was immunoSEQ multiplex PCR. The sample includes around 130,000 clones, about 90% of them seen just once. This sequence was found in an adult in good health. The chain links TRBV3-1 (or the pseudogene TRBV3-2) to TRBJ2-1, with 8 bases lining up with TRBD2. Sample: peripheral blood, taken on day 0 of AZD1222 vaccination. The CDR3 bases are TGTGCCAGCAGCCAAGTCTTCTCGGGACTAGGGGGTATGGAGCAGTTCTTC. Translated: CASSQVFSGLGGMEQFF.